The 21 T cell receptor beta chains given below trace back to one sample, sequenced in a study of shared clonotypes between healthy human individuals. Libraries were prepared by immunoSEQ multiplex PCR; TCRdb keeps only in-frame clonotypes and omits some of them. Found here are roughly 1,100,000 clones, around 74% of them singletons; the top ten hold roughly 1.4%. Sequenced sample: memory CD4+ T cells sorted from blood. As to subset: CD45RA-negative fraction. Every receptor here comes from a young man in good health.

The chain recombines TRBV27 with TRBJ1-1, with 8 bases lining up with TRBD1. With V trimmed by 2 bases and J by 0 bases, 11 bases remained unmatched. The length of the CDR3 is 18 residues. Germline-derived CDR1 and CDR2 are MNHEY and SMNVEV (reference sequence). Here the CDR3 reads CASSLVGSRGPLNTEAFF. DNA of the CDR3: TGTGCCAGCAGTTTAGTAGGATCCAGGGGGCCGCTGAACACTGAAGCTTTCTTT.

This rearrangement joins TRBV30 to TRBJ1-6; weak D call: TRBD1 (6 bases). The V end was cut by 1 base, the J end by 12 bases, with 13 bases between. CDR3 length equals 13 residues. Germline lookup yields CDR1 GTSNPN and CDR2 SVGIG (reference sequence). The CDR3 DNA reads TGTGCCTGGAGTGGGGGGCTCAATGTACCCCTCCACTTT. Protein: CAWSGGLNVPLHF.

This clone was detected only once. The chain joins TRBV29-1 to TRBJ1-1; 7 bases agree with TRBD1. The CDR3 extends over 13 amino acids. Germline lookup yields CDR1 SQVTM and CDR2 ANQGSEA. Trimming cost V 7 bases and J 4 bases; bases outside gene matches: 9. The CDR3 is CSARQGPATEAFF. CDR3 sequence (DNA): TGCAGCGCTCGACAGGGCCCTGCCACTGAAGCTTTCTTT.

The rearrangement joins TRBV5-1 to TRBJ2-3, with 8 positions matching TRBD1. The CDR3 covers 14 residues. With V trimmed by 4 bases and J by 11 bases, 12 bases remained unmatched. CDR1 SGHRS and CDR2 YFSETQ come from the germline V gene. The CDR3 is CASSPTQQGDGQYF. The CDR3 coding sequence is TGCGCCAGCAGCCCCACTCAACAGGGGGACGGGCAGTATTTT.

This clone appeared a single time. The chain uses TRBV5-4 and TRBJ1-2; 7 bases map to TRBD1. The V segment lost 9 bases and the J segment 1 base; nucleotides outside the gene matches: 9. Germline CDR1 is SGHNT and CDR2 is YYREEE (reference sequence). The CDR3 is 14 residues long. The CDR3 nucleotides read TGTGCCACCAATCGGGGACAGAATAACTATGGCTACACCTTC. Translated, it gives CATNRGQNNYGYTF.

About this clone itself: Within the sample, other DNA sequences also encode this same CDR3. J is TRBJ1-4 and V is TRBV5-1; D is possibly TRBD1 (5 bases). This CDR3 is 12 amino acids long. With 1 base removed from V and 8 bases from J, the gap between germline ends came to 6 bases. In germline, CDR1 is SGHRS, CDR2 YFSETQ. The CDR3 spells CASSLQGEKLFF. The CDR3 region has the DNA TGCGCCAGCAGCTTGCAGGGAGAAAAACTGTTTTTT.

The chain links TRBV18 to TRBJ1-1; a possible D gene is TRBD1 (5 bases). Trimming stripped 8 bases from V and 4 bases from J, with 8 bases between. Germline-derived CDR1 and CDR2 are KGHSH and LQKENI. The CDR3 contains 11 residues. CDR3 sequence: CASDTGTEAFF. The CDR3 bases are TGTGCCAGCGACACAGGCACTGAAGCTTTCTTT.

J is TRBJ2-5 and V is TRBV15, with TRBD2 identical over 10 bases. Germline assignment: CDR1 LNHNV and CDR2 YYDKDF (reference sequence). V was clipped by 2 bases and J by 2 bases; unmatched bases: 14. The CDR3 spans 19 residues. The CDR3 reads CATSRLAGDIWDRQETQYF. In DNA, the CDR3 is TGTGCCACCAGCAGACTAGCGGGAGATATTTGGGACAGGCAAGAGACCCAGTACTTC.

This chain uses TRBV7-9 with TRBJ2-7; possible D gene TRBD2, 6 bases. Trimming stripped 1 base from V and 3 bases from J, with 16 bases between. The germline V gene encodes CDR1 SEHNR and CDR2 FQNEAQ (reference sequence). The CDR3 runs to 16 residues. CDR3 region: CASSLVKSAGSYEQYF. The CDR3 region has the DNA TGTGCCAGCAGCTTAGTCAAATCGGCGGGAAGCTACGAGCAGTACTTC.

The J gene is TRBJ1-3, the V gene TRBV7-9; the D gene is possibly TRBD1 (5 bases). From germline, CDR1 is SEHNR and CDR2 FQNEAQ (reference sequence). CDR3 length equals 16 residues. V shed 5 bases and J shed 1 base, with 15 bases lying between them. The CDR3 nucleotides read TGTGCCAGCAGCAAAAGCCGGGACGTTTCTGGAAACACCATATATTTT. It specifies CASSKSRDVSGNTIYF. Variable domain in full (rest from reference TRBV7-9 and TRBJ1-3): DTGVSQNPRHKITKRGQNVTFRCDPISEHNRLYWYRQTLGQGPEFLTYFQNEAQLEKSRLLSDRFSAERPKGSFSTLEIQRTEQGDSAMYLCASSKSRDVSGNTIYFGEGSWLTVV.

The chain carries TRBV6-4 and TRBJ2-2, with unresolved D. The V end was cut by 2 bases, the J end by 0 bases, with 4 bases between. CDR3 length: 14 residues. The V gene's germline CDR1 is MRHNA and CDR2 SNTAGT. The CDR3 region is CASSDEANTGELFF. Here the CDR3 DNA reads TGTGCCAGCAGTGACGAGGCGAACACCGGGGAGCTGTTTTTT.

Note on this clone: This could be a read error, since a much larger clone is one nucleotide away. Other DNA sequences from this sample encode an identical CDR3 as well. The J gene is TRBJ2-3, the V gene TRBV7-2; TRBD2 agrees at 9 bases. The CDR3 sequence is 15 residues long. The ends lost 0 bases at V and 4 bases at J; junction bases unmatched: 2. CDR1 is SGHTA and CDR2 is FQGNSA in the germline V gene. CDR3 amino acids: CASSLASGSADTQYF. CDR3 in DNA: TGTGCCAGCAGCTTAGCTAGCGGGAGCGCAGATACGCAGTATTTT.

The rearrangement uses TRBV19 and TRBJ1-4, with TRBD1 matching 8 bases. Germline V lookup: CDR1 LNHDA, CDR2 SQIVND (reference sequence). The CDR3 has 14 amino acids. Trimming took 6 bases from V and 5 from J; bases not matched to a gene: 5. CDR3 DNA: TGTGCCAGTAGAAAGGACAGGGTGAATGAAAAACTGTTTTTT. As protein: CASRKDRVNEKLFF.

The J gene is TRBJ1-4, the V gene TRBV30; a weak D match, TRBD1 (5 bases). Trimming pared 3 bases from V and 9 bases from J, leaving 14 bases between. The CDR3 has 13 residues. Per the germline V gene, CDR1 is GTSNPN and CDR2 is SVGIG (reference sequence). CDR3 in amino acids: CAWRTAELQKLFF. Written as DNA, the CDR3 is TGTGCCTGGAGGACAGCCGAACTCCAAAAACTGTTTTTT.

The gene calls are TRBV5-1 and TRBJ2-1, with D possibly being TRBD2 (6 bases). Germline V gives CDR1 SGHRS, CDR2 YFSETQ. This CDR3 contains 13 residues. V was trimmed by 1 base and J by 8 bases, leaving 10 bases between them. The CDR3 sequence: CASSLWGDDEQFF. CDR3 nucleotides: TGCGCCAGCAGCTTGTGGGGGGACGATGAGCAGTTCTTC.

This clone was seen a single time. This chain connects TRBV25-1 to TRBJ2-1; TRBD2 matches at 12 bases. Germline assignment: CDR1 MGHDK and CDR2 SYGVNS. CDR3 length: 16 residues. The trim removed 3 bases at V and 3 bases at J, leaving 3 bases unmatched. In DNA form, the CDR3 reads TGTGCCAGCAGTGATGGACTAGCGGGATTCTACAATGAGCAGTTCTTC. Its translation: CASSDGLAGFYNEQFF. The full variable domain, rest sourced from reference TRBV25-1 and TRBJ2-1, is EADIYQTPRYLVIGTGKKITLECSQTMGHDKMYWYQQDPGMELHLIHYSYGVNSTEKGDLSSESTVSRIRTEHFPLTLESARPSHTSQYLCASSDGLAGFYNEQFFGPGTRLTVL.

V usage is TRBV7-2 and J usage is TRBJ2-7, with 7 bases aligning to TRBD2. The CDR3 is 13 amino acids. V lost 5 bases and J lost 3; bases outside the gene matches: 4. Per germline, CDR1 SGHTA and CDR2 FQGNSA. As DNA, the CDR3 is TGTGCCAGCAGCCCAGCGGGGCGCTACGAGCAGTACTTC. Translating it yields CASSPAGRYEQYF.

The chain employs TRBV7-3 and TRBJ2-1; no reliable D call. This CDR3 has 13 residues. Trimming pared 4 bases from V and 5 bases from J, leaving 9 bases between. CDR1 is SGHTA and CDR2 is FQGTGA in the germline V gene. The CDR3 DNA sequence: TGTGCCAGCAGCTCTCAAGCGAACAATGAGCAGTTCTTC. It translates to CASSSQANNEQFF.

The rearrangement links TRBV6-6 to TRBJ1-4; possibly TRBD1 for D (6 bases). The germline V gene has CDR1 MNHNY and CDR2 SVGAGI (reference sequence). The length of the CDR3 is 13 residues. V gave up 6 bases and J gave up 2 bases, with 7 bases separating them. The CDR3: CASRGHTNEKLFF. DNA for the CDR3: TGTGCCAGCAGGGGACATACTAATGAAAAACTGTTTTTT.

This CDR3 is CASSLFPGEAFF. The CDR3 DNA reads as TGTGCCAGCAGCTTATTCCCAGGTGAAGCTTTCTTT. The V call is TRBV7-9, the J call TRBJ1-1; no definite D call. The CDR3 runs 12 residues. Between the trimmed V and J ends, which lost 2 bases and 7 bases, there was a span of 8 bases. Germline CDR1 is SEHNR and CDR2 is FQNEAQ (reference sequence).

The chain employs TRBV7-2 and TRBJ2-7; 15 positions agree with TRBD2. CDR3 length: 16 amino acids. The V gene end was trimmed by 5 bases and the J gene end by 4 bases; junction bases not matched to a gene: 6. Germline V gives CDR1 SGHTA, CDR2 FQGNSA. The CDR3 is CASSRWTSGGAYEQYF. CDR3 nucleotide sequence: TGTGCCAGCAGCCGCTGGACTAGCGGGGGGGCATACGAGCAGTACTTC. Using reference TRBV7-2 and TRBJ2-7 for the parts outside the CDR3, the full variable domain is GAGVSQSPSNKVTEKGKDVELRCDPISGHTALYWYRQSLGQGLEFLIYFQGNSAPDKSGLPSDRFSAERTGGSVSTLTIQRTQQEDSAVYLCASSRWTSGGAYEQYFGPGTRLTVT.